This TCR beta chain was recorded in a study of OX40 agonist ivuxolimab in advanced cancers. Study-level points and caveats: Among the lowest levels of clonal expansion were found in partial responders at 0.1-3.0 mg/kg. At 0.1 to 3.0 mg/kg and by week 6, CD4+ and CD8+ T cells in the blood had expanded clonally.

The CDR3 contains 14 residues. Germline CDR1 reads MNHEY; CDR2 reads SVGAGI. V lost 7 bases to trimming and J lost 0 bases, with 12 bases between them. Anyone with autoimmune disease history or systemic immunosuppression was excluded. On this clone: Antigen specificity is unknown.

Some clones are missing from TCRdb's copy, which holds only in-frame ones; the method was immunoSEQ multiplex PCR. The sample shows approximately 29,000 clones, around 80% of them seen only once. This specimen was CD4+ or CD8+ T cells sorted from blood, taken in a trial of the OX40 agonist ivuxolimab. This chain links TRBV6-5 with TRBJ1-1, with D perhaps matching TRBD1 (5 bases). This receptor was identified in an adult with an advanced solid tumor such as melanoma, head and neck, liver or kidney cancer. The CDR3 nucleotides are TGTGCCAGCACCGGGCAGGGCATGAACACTGAAGCTTTCTTT. The encoded protein is CASTGQGMNTEAFF.